What follows are 10 T cell receptor beta chains derived from one specimen sequenced in a study of T cell clonotyping in hematopoietic cell transplantation. Sequenced by immunoSEQ multiplex PCR; TCRdb stores in-frame clones only, minus some. This table has roughly 13,000 clones, roughly 60% appearing once. Sample: PBMCs. The receptors come from a human donor who either received an allogeneic hematopoietic cell transplant for a myeloid malignancy or was a related donor (not recorded which). Some clones in this sample may be carry-over from other donors' samples.

CDR3 sequence: CARTGTQRALHF. The CDR3 nucleotides read TGTGCCCGGACAGGGACACAAAGGGCCCTCCACTTT. The rearrangement uses TRBV30 and TRBJ1-6; 8 bases map to TRBD1. Germline V gives CDR1 GTSNPN, CDR2 SVGIG (reference sequence). The V and J ends lost 8 bases and 14 bases, in that order; junction bases with no gene match: 11. This CDR3 contains 12 residues.

This clone has a handful of counts. Other DNA sequences in the sample encode the same CDR3. This chain joins TRBV28 and TRBJ1-2; D gene ambiguous. Germline values: CDR1 MDHEN, CDR2 SYDVKM. The CDR3 extends over 13 amino acids. V lost 5 bases to trimming and J lost 0 bases, with 7 bases between them. The DNA of the CDR3 is TGTGCCAGCAGTACCACTTCTAACTATGGCTACACCTTC. It codes for CASSTTSNYGYTF.

This sequence joins TRBV5-6 and TRBJ2-5; D remains ambiguous. Germline V lookup: CDR1 SGHDT, CDR2 YYEEEE. This CDR3 contains 17 residues. The V end lost 1 base, the J end lost 0 bases, and 16 bases lay between the germline ends. The CDR3 region has the DNA TGTGCCAGCAGCTTGCAACTCAGAACGCTCTACCAAGAGACCCAGTACTTC. This gives the protein CASSLQLRTLYQETQYF. The full variable domain, with the rest looked up from reference TRBV5-6 and TRBJ2-5, is DAGVTQSPTHLIKTRGQQVTLRCSPKSGHDTVSWYQQALGQGPQFIFQYYEEEERQRGNFPDRFSGHQFPNYSSELNVNALLLGDSALYLCASSLQLRTLYQETQYFGPGTRLLVL.

The chain recombines TRBV29-1 with TRBJ1-1; 10 bases align to TRBD1. This CDR3 has 15 amino acids. Per the germline V gene, CDR1 is SQVTM and CDR2 is ANQGSEA. Trimming cost V 5 bases and J 7 bases; bases outside gene matches: 13. The DNA for the CDR3 is TGCAGCGTTACACATGCCCGCGGACAGGGGGTTGAAGCTTTCTTT. It yields the protein CSVTHARGQGVEAFF.

The chain has TRBV14 and TRBJ1-1; tentatively, D is TRBD1 (6 bases). Between the trimmed V and J ends, which lost 5 bases and 8 bases, there was a span of 12 bases. From germline, CDR1 is SGHDN and CDR2 FVKESK. The CDR3 contains 12 residues. The chain's CDR3 is CASSAQGVEAFF. DNA for the CDR3: TGTGCCAGCAGCGCACAGGGTGTGGAAGCTTTCTTT.

The V and J genes are TRBV5-4 and TRBJ2-7, with 10 bases identical to TRBD1. V lost 4 bases to trimming and J lost 3 bases; unmatched junction nucleotides: 4. The germline gives CDR1 SGHNT, CDR2 YYREEE (reference sequence). This CDR3 contains 14 residues. CDR3 bases: TGTGCCAGCAGCCTCCGGACAGGGGGCTACGAGCAGTACTTC. Protein product: CASSLRTGGYEQYF.

The chain joins TRBV7-9 to TRBJ2-5; 11 nucleotides agree with TRBD1. CDR1 is SEHNR and CDR2 is FQNEAQ in the germline V gene (reference sequence). This CDR3 contains 15 residues. V was clipped by 6 bases and J by 0 bases; unmatched bases: 3. In DNA form, the CDR3 reads TGTGCCAGCAGTCGGACAGGGGGCGACCAAGAGACCCAGTACTTC. Translating gives CASSRTGGDQETQYF.

This clone counts as large. The rearrangement joins TRBV2 to TRBJ1-5; 8 bases are shared with TRBD1. The CDR3 is 14 amino acids. Trimming at V came to 9 bases and at J to 4 bases, leaving 8 bases not matched to a gene. Germline lookup yields CDR1 SNHLY and CDR2 FYNNEI. In DNA, the CDR3 is TGTGCCAGGGGAGGTACAGGGGGAAATCAGCCCCAGCATTTT. As protein: CARGGTGGNQPQHF.

This clone showed up just a few times. This sequence joins TRBV19 and TRBJ2-1, with D possibly matching TRBD2 (6 bases). Germline CDR1 LNHDA, CDR2 SQIVND (reference sequence). The ends were cut back, 3 bases at V and 2 bases at J, with 11 bases in the middle. The CDR3 consists of 15 residues. The CDR3 loop is CASSIDGSPYNEQFF. CDR3 DNA: TGTGCCAGTAGTATCGACGGGAGTCCCTACAATGAGCAGTTCTTC.

This rearrangement joins TRBV2 to TRBJ2-7; D not resolved. The V gene lost 4 bases and the J gene lost 6 bases, with 10 bases spanning the gap. Germline assignment: CDR1 SNHLY and CDR2 FYNNEI. The length of the CDR3 is 12 residues. The CDR3 here is CASSVWAGEQYF. The CDR3 nucleotides are TGTGCCAGCAGTGTATGGGCTGGCGAGCAGTACTTC.